The 10 T cell receptor beta chains given below trace back to one sample, sequenced in a study of T-cell reconstitution after alpha-beta-depleted transplantation in children. Molecular barcoding with unique molecular identifiers was used for the TCRbeta library. TCRdb processed the PCR reads anew with MiXCR; each CDR3 protein has one entry. The sample lists under 750,000 distinct CDR3 sequences, more than 20% occurring once. This sample comprised PBMCs, mostly from graft donor cells, obtained 360 days after TCRalphabeta/CD19-depleted stem cell transplant. Every receptor here comes from a boy younger than two who had a stem cell transplant for acute myeloid leukemia, so the T cells may come from the graft donor.

This sequence joins TRBV7-2 and TRBJ2-5; D possibly uses TRBD1 or TRBD2 (6 bases each). CDR1 is SGHTA and CDR2 is FQGNSA in the germline V gene. The CDR3 sequence is 14 residues long. Trimming took 2 bases from V and 8 from J, leaving 15 bases between them. DNA of the CDR3: TGTGCCAGCAGCTTACAGTCGGGGGCGGCCACCCAGTACTTC. Protein: CASSLQSGAATQYF.

This clonotype has only a few counts. J is TRBJ1-2 and V is TRBV2; D might be TRBD1 (6 bases). Trimming removed 7 bases at V and 1 base at J, with 16 bases between. There are 15 residues in the CDR3. Germline V gene data show CDR1 as SNHLY and CDR2 as FYNNEI. The CDR3 spells CASNYDRNLNYGYTF. The CDR3 DNA is TGTGCCAGCAATTACGACAGGAACCTTAACTATGGCTACACCTTC.

This clonotype was detected a few times. J is TRBJ2-1 and V is TRBV10-2; possibly TRBD2 for D (5 bases). This CDR3 region has 12 residues. Per germline, CDR1 WSHSY and CDR2 SAAADI. V lost 6 bases to trimming and J lost 9 bases, with 12 bases between them. The CDR3 sequence is CASSEIRGEQFF. The CDR3 region has the DNA TGCGCCAGCAGCGAGATCCGGGGTGAGCAGTTCTTC.

V usage is TRBV28 and J usage is TRBJ2-2, with 12 bases fitting TRBD2. This CDR3 has 15 residues. Germline loops: CDR1 MDHEN, CDR2 SYDVKM. The V and J ends lost 6 bases and 9 bases, in that order; junction bases with no gene match: 8. CDR3 nucleotides: TGTGCCAGCAGCCCTCTAGCGGGGGGGGCCCGGGAGCTGTTTTTT. It encodes CASSPLAGGARELFF.

V and J are TRBV28 and TRBJ2-7; possible D gene TRBD1, 5 bases. Germline CDR1 and CDR2: MDHEN and SYDVKM. CDR3 length: 14 amino acids. V was clipped by 5 bases and J by 2 bases, with 13 bases between them. CDR3 loop: CASSALTETYEQYF. The CDR3 DNA reads as TGTGCCAGCAGTGCCCTGACAGAAACCTACGAGCAGTACTTC.

The rearrangement links TRBV20-1 to TRBJ2-3; 9 bases are shared with TRBD2. The CDR3 covers 17 residues. Trimming took 6 bases from V and 0 from J; bases not matched to a gene: 13. CDR1 DFQATT and CDR2 SNEGSKA come from the germline V gene (reference sequence). CDR3 nucleotides: TGCAGTGCGATGCAGCGGGGGGCCGGCCTGAGCACAGATACGCAGTATTTT. The encoded protein is CSAMQRGAGLSTDTQYF.

Many counts were recorded for this clonotype. CDR3 sequence (DNA): TGTGCCACCAGTGACCCCAGGACCAAGAGTGAGCAGTTCTTC. Translated, it gives CATSDPRTKSEQFF. The V call is TRBV24-1, the J call TRBJ2-1; D is uncertain. This CDR3 region has 14 residues. V was pared by 4 bases and J by 9 bases, with 15 bases between. CDR1 and CDR2 from the germline V gene are KGHDR and SFDVKD.

The chain carries TRBV7-2 and TRBJ2-4, with D possibly being TRBD1 or TRBD2 (5 bases each). The CDR3 has 16 residues. The germline V and J ends were trimmed by 4 bases and 3 bases, with 16 bases remaining between them. From germline, CDR1 is SGHTA and CDR2 FQGNSA. CDR3 residues: CASSSGRESVKNIQYF. The CDR3 DNA is TGTGCCAGCAGCTCCGGCAGGGAGTCGGTCAAAAACATTCAGTACTTC.

The CDR3 DNA sequence: TGCAGTGCGGGGGAGGGGTACAATGAGCAGTTCTTC. It yields the protein CSAGEGYNEQFF. The J gene is TRBJ2-1, the V gene TRBV20-1, with 7 bases that match TRBD2. V lost 6 bases to trimming and J lost 4 bases; unmatched junction nucleotides: 3. This CDR3 region has 12 residues. Germline assignment: CDR1 DFQATT and CDR2 SNEGSKA (reference sequence).

This clonotype was detected many times. The chain couples TRBV29-1 to TRBJ2-7; 10 nucleotides line up with TRBD1. Germline-derived CDR1 and CDR2 are SQVTM and ANQGSEA. The CDR3 runs to 14 residues. The V segment lost 4 bases and the J segment 1 base; nucleotides outside the gene matches: 4. CDR3 DNA sequence: TGCAGCGTTGGGACAGGGGGTTTGTCCTACGAGCAGTACTTC. Translation: CSVGTGGLSYEQYF.